A selection of T cell receptor beta chains follows, all from one sample in a study of T cell repertoires in cytomegalovirus infection. From the reads, TCRdb called clonotypes with MiXCR, one entry per CDR3 protein. This table holds roughly 920,000 distinct CDR3 sequences, around a third found once. Antigens of these TCRs are unknown. The source was cultured CD8+ T cells from PBMCs, collected from culture after CMV antigen stimulation. These TCRs come from a human donor in good health (CMV status not recorded). Some clones in this sample may be carry-over from other donors' samples. CDR3s include the opening cysteine and the closing phenylalanine or tryptophan. The D gene is left open where the match is weak. For some rows the clone size is stated as once, few or many, or as a class when expanded; others skip it.

j_call | d_call | clone_size | v_call | cdr3_nt | cdr3_aa
TRBJ1-1 | . | once | TRBV6-6 | TGTGCCAGCAGTTACTCGATCCCGACAGGGAACACTGAAGCTTTCTTT | CASSYSIPTGNTEAFF
TRBJ1-1 | . | . | TRBV6-2/TRBV6-3 | TGTGCCAGCAGTTACGATCCGGGAGGCACTGAAGCTTTCTTT | CASSYDPGGTEAFF
TRBJ2-1 | TRBD2 | . | TRBV11-1 | TGTGCCAGCGTCTACGGGGGGAGCAATAGCATTAAGGGCTCCTACAATGAGCAGTTCTTC | CASVYGGSNSIKGSYNEQFF
TRBJ1-3 | . | . | TRBV7-6 | TGTGCCAGCAGCCCCTTTACCAACTCTGGAAACACCATATATTTT | CASSPFTNSGNTIYF
TRBJ2-2 | . | few | TRBV29-1 | TGCAGCGTTGAAGAGGGGAAGCGCACCGGGGAGCTGTTTTTT | CSVEEGKRTGELFF
TRBJ1-1 | . | few | TRBV14 | TGTGCCAGCAGCCGCGTCAGGAACACTGAAGCTTTCTTT | CASSRVRNTEAFF
TRBJ2-3 | . | . | TRBV14 | TGTGCCAGCAGCCTGGACATTGTGGCAGATACGCAGTATTTT | CASSLDIVADTQYF
TRBJ1-5 | . | . | TRBV7-9 | TGTGCCAGCGGGAGGGGAGGTGATCAGCCCCAGCATTTT | CASGRGGDQPQHF
TRBJ2-1 | TRBD2 | . | TRBV19 | TGTGCCAGTAGTTTGATTAGCGGGGGCCCCAATGAGCAGTTCTTC | CASSLISGGPNEQFF
TRBJ1-2 | . | . | TRBV19 | TGTGCCAGTAGTATGTGGGCGACTTCTAACTATGGCTACACCTTC | CASSMWATSNYGYTF
TRBJ2-1 | TRBD2 | . | TRBV27 | TGTGCCACCCATTGGGGGGGAAATGAGCAGTTCTTC | CATHWGGNEQFF
TRBJ2-3 | TRBD2 | many | TRBV27 | TGTGCCGTAAGCGGGGCCGGGGATACGCAGTATTTT | CAVSGAGDTQYF
TRBJ2-1 | TRBD2 | . | TRBV4-1 | TGCGCCAGCAGCCAAGCGTCGACTAGCGGGTCCTACAATGAGCAGTTCTTC | CASSQASTSGSYNEQFF
TRBJ2-7 | TRBD1 | . | TRBV4-1 | TGCGCCAGCAGCCATACCGGGACAGGGGACTACGAGCAGTACTTC | CASSHTGTGDYEQYF
TRBJ2-2 | . | . | TRBV6-1 | TGTGCCAGCAGTTACAATAAGGTCGGGGAGCTGTTTTTT | CASSYNKVGELFF
TRBJ1-1 | . | . | TRBV19 | TGTGCCAGTAGTGAGGCGGGAGGTATCGTGAACACTGAAGCTTTCTTT | CASSEAGGIVNTEAFF
TRBJ2-1 | TRBD2 | . | TRBV7-8 | TGTGCCAGCAGCCGTGGTAGCGGGGGGATAAATGAGCAGTTCTTC | CASSRGSGGINEQFF
TRBJ1-2 | . | many | TRBV2 | TGTGCCAGCTGGGATTCCAGGGCGGAAGGCTACACCTTC | CASWDSRAEGYTF
TRBJ1-3 | . | few | TRBV20-1 | TGCAGCGGTATAAACGGAAACACCATATATTTT | CSGINGNTIYF
TRBJ1-1 | . | few | TRBV7-2 | TGTGCCAGCAGCCAGGCCCTCCGGCTCAAAGCTTTCTTT | CASSQALRLKAFF
TRBJ1-3 | . | . | TRBV4-3 | TGCGCCAGCAGCCAAGATCATACAGTTGGAAACACCATATATTTT | CASSQDHTVGNTIYF
TRBJ2-5 | . | many | TRBV12-3/TRBV12-4 | TGTGCCAGCAGCCCGAGCGGCGAGACCCAGTACTTC | CASSPSGETQYF
TRBJ2-2 | . | many | TRBV4-3 | TGCGCCAGCAGCCAAGACACCTTTTCAGCGGACACCGGGGAGCTGTTTTTT | CASSQDTFSADTGELFF
TRBJ1-4 | TRBD1 | . | TRBV9 | TGTGCCAGCAGCGCCCGATGGACAGGCCAGGGTGAAAAACTGTTTTTT | CASSARWTGQGEKLFF
TRBJ2-1 | TRBD1 | few | TRBV14 | TGTGCCAGCAGCCAACCCGGGACAGGGGAGTACAATGAGCAGTTCTTC | CASSQPGTGEYNEQFF